This T cell receptor beta chain is drawn from a study of blood T cell repertoires in COVID-19. Study at large: Symptom resolution, clearance, or two negative PCRs marked donors in Cohort 3 as recovered. The analysed material was cDNA or gDNA that came from T cells, B-cell-depleted T cells, or PBMCs. COVID-19 samples from acute and convalescent phases originated in the United States, Italy and Spain.

Produced via immunoSEQ multiplex PCR; TCRdb's table is partial and in-frame only. This repertoire shows some 300,000 clones, roughly 91% found once; its top ten account for around 2%. Cohort placement rested on clinical history that participants reported themselves. Germline values: CDR1 MGHDK, CDR2 SYGVNS. The CDR3 runs 16 residues. The V and J ends lost 0 bases and 0 bases respectively, with 9 bases between them. The receptor was isolated from a woman between 55 and 75 years old in a cohort exposed to, infected with or recovered from COVID-19 (not recorded which). The V and J genes are TRBV25-1 and TRBJ2-4, with D perhaps TRBD1 (5 bases). The sequenced material came from PBMCs or T cells enriched from blood (not recorded which). CDR3 residues: CASSEYDSLAKNIQYF. CDR3 DNA: TGTGCCAGCAGTGAATACGACAGTCTAGCCAAAAACATTCAGTACTTC. Together with reference TRBV25-1 and TRBJ2-4, the CDR3 gives the full variable domain: EADIYQTPRYLVIGTGKKITLECSQTMGHDKMYWYQQDPGMELHLIHYSYGVNSTEKGDLSSESTVSRIRTEHFPLTLESARPSHTSQYLCASSEYDSLAKNIQYFGAGTRLSVL.